One sample yielded the 32 T cell receptor beta chains listed below, sequenced in a study of T cells in Graves' hyperthyroidism and ophthalmopathy. RNA transcripts provided the source from which TCR beta CDR3 regions were amplified. HTBI primers were employed in a first-round RT-PCR of the TCR CDR3. TCRdb redid the calling of the multiplex PCR reads with MiXCR, one entry per CDR3 protein. In the table there are around 430,000 distinct CDR3 sequences, approximately 15% of which are singletons. Material for sequencing was blood. Receptors were obtained from a woman aged 25 to 45 with Graves' hyperthyroidism.

This clonotype was observed a few times. This chain links TRBV24-1 with TRBJ1-2, with no clear D. V was pared by 5 bases and J by 3 bases, with 6 bases between. CDR1 is KGHDR, CDR2 SFDVKD, per germline. CDR3 length: 12 residues. The CDR3 DNA reads TGTGCCACCAGTGGTAGCGACTATGGCTACACCTTC. Translation: CATSGSDYGYTF.

The genes are TRBV7-9 and TRBJ2-7, with 7 bases matching TRBD1. Germline V CDR1 and CDR2: SEHNR, FQNEAQ (reference sequence). V trimming: 5 bases; J trimming: 3 bases; junction bases outside the gene matches: 13. The CDR3 has 16 residues. CDR3 region: CASSQTRQGRIYEQYF. The CDR3 DNA is TGTGCCAGCAGCCAGACCCGACAGGGTCGCATCTACGAGCAGTACTTC.

This clonotype has at least ten counts. This chain links TRBV3-1 with TRBJ2-1, with D unclear. The CDR3 length is 12 residues. Trimming left V 3 bases short and J 10 bases short, with 10 bases between. Germline assignment: CDR1 LGHDT and CDR2 YNNKEL (reference sequence). The CDR3 nucleotides read TGTGCCAGCAGCCACACTGCTATCGAGCAGTTCTTC. It specifies CASSHTAIEQFF.

Many counts were recorded for this clonotype. The V and J genes are TRBV2 and TRBJ2-1; possible D gene TRBD2, 6 bases. CDR1 is SNHLY and CDR2 is FYNNEI in the germline V gene. This CDR3 has 14 residues. V was pared by 1 base and J by 8 bases, with 12 bases between. CDR3 residues: CASSEVSGEDEQFF. The CDR3 DNA reads as TGTGCCAGCAGTGAAGTGTCGGGGGAGGATGAGCAGTTCTTC.

The rearrangement uses TRBV28 and TRBJ2-7; 9 bases line up with TRBD2. Germline CDR1 MDHEN, CDR2 SYDVKM. V was pared by 2 bases and J by 6 bases, with 5 bases of the junction left unmatched. The CDR3 extends over 14 amino acids. This CDR3 is CASSLIGLATEQYF. CDR3 nucleotide sequence: TGTGCCAGCAGTTTAATCGGACTAGCGACCGAGCAGTACTTC.

This clonotype has only one observation. A much larger clone sits a single nucleotide away, making a read error possible. Lacking the conserved final phenylalanine or tryptophan, this CDR3 likely reflects a read error. The CDR3 protein is CASGQGGFSETQYL. The CDR3 DNA follows: TGTGCCTCAGGCCAGGGGGGTTTCTCTGAGACCCAGTACCTC. The genes are TRBV10-3 and TRBJ2-5; possible D gene TRBD1, 7 bases. Per germline, CDR1 ENHRY and CDR2 SYGVKD. V lost 11 bases to trimming and J lost 5 bases, with 21 bases between them. CDR3 length: 14 amino acids.

Points on this clonotype: A read error may explain this, as a much larger clone is one base away. The chain is built from TRBV7-9 and TRBJ2-5; a weak D match, TRBD2 (5 bases). CDR3 length: 14 residues. With 1 base removed from V and 5 bases from J, the gap between germline ends came to 11 bases. Germline CDR1 and CDR2: SEHNR and FQNEAQ (reference sequence). Here the CDR3 reads CASSLGPSTETQYF. The CDR3 DNA reads TGTGCCAGCAGCTTAGGGCCTAGCACCGAGACCCAGTACTTC.

The chain recombines TRBV5-1 with TRBJ1-2; a weak D match, TRBD1 (5 bases). The CDR3 totals 15 residues. The V end was cut by 4 bases, the J end by 6 bases, with 19 bases between. Germline V gene lookup returns CDR1 SGHRS and CDR2 YFSETQ. CDR3 in amino acids: CASSPVAGGSDGYTF. The DNA of the CDR3 is TGCGCCAGCAGCCCCGTAGCGGGGGGTTCGGATGGCTACACCTTC. Filled out from reference TRBV5-1 and TRBJ1-2, the complete variable domain reads KAGVTQTPRYLIKTRGQQVTLSCSPISGHRSVSWYQQTPGQGLQFLFEYFSETQRNKGNFPGRFSGRQFSNSRSEMNVSTLELGDSALYLCASSPVAGGSDGYTFGSGTRLTVV.

V usage is TRBV7-9 and J usage is TRBJ2-7; 7 positions match TRBD2. The trim removed 1 base at V and 3 bases at J, leaving 6 bases unmatched. The length of the CDR3 is 15 residues. Germline CDR1 and CDR2: SEHNR and FQNEAQ (reference sequence). The CDR3 sequence: CASSLEREVGYEQYF. DNA for the CDR3: TGTGCCAGCAGCTTAGAACGGGAGGTCGGCTACGAGCAGTACTTC.

This chain links TRBV12-3 or TRBV12-4 with TRBJ1-3; the D gene is possibly TRBD1 (5 bases). Trimming removed 3 bases at V and 3 bases at J, with 12 bases between. This CDR3 has 15 amino acids. The CDR3 coding sequence is TGTGCCAGCAGTTTGGGGGGAGCGTATGGAAACACCATATATTTT. Translated, it gives CASSLGGAYGNTIYF.

This clonotype was counted many times. J is TRBJ2-7 and V is TRBV28; 8 bases fit TRBD1. The V gene end was trimmed by 5 bases and the J gene end by 2 bases; junction bases not matched to a gene: 5. The germline V gene encodes CDR1 MDHEN and CDR2 SYDVKM. The CDR3 contains 14 residues. This CDR3 reads CASSRGGQAYEQYF. The CDR3, as DNA: TGTGCCAGCAGTCGTGGGGGACAGGCCTACGAGCAGTACTTC.

This chain uses TRBV29-1 with TRBJ2-7; 10 nucleotides align to TRBD1. Germline V CDR1 and CDR2: SQVTM, ANQGSEA. Germline trimming cut 5 bases from V and 5 bases from J; bases unmatched to any gene: 9. The CDR3 is made up of 14 amino acids. The CDR3 DNA reads as TGCAGCGTTCCCGAGACAGGGGGCGAGAACGAGCAGTACTTC. This codes for CSVPETGGENEQYF.

V gene TRBV2 combines with J gene TRBJ2-7; D may be TRBD1 or TRBD2 (5 bases each). This CDR3 contains 13 residues. V shed 7 bases and J shed 0 bases, with 10 bases lying between them. Germline loops: CDR1 SNHLY, CDR2 FYNNEI. CDR3 residues: CASTTGPSYEQYF. The DNA for the CDR3 is TGTGCCAGCACGACGGGACCCTCCTACGAGCAGTACTTC.

This clonotype has just a few counts. The gene calls are TRBV28 and TRBJ1-3; D unresolved. Germline lookup yields CDR1 MDHEN and CDR2 SYDVKM. This CDR3 has 16 amino acids. V lost 5 bases and J 0 bases, leaving 14 bases between the germline ends. In nucleotides, the CDR3 is TGTGCCAGCAGTCCCGGGCACATCTACTCTGGAAACACCATATATTTT. Its protein is CASSPGHIYSGNTIYF.

This clonotype showed up many times. The CDR3 DNA reads as TGTGCCAGCAGTAATTCTCCTTTAGCGGGAGCCGAGAACGAGCAGTACTTC. Its protein product is CASSNSPLAGAENEQYF. The chain combines TRBV28 with TRBJ2-7, with TRBD2 matching 9 bases. CDR1 MDHEN and CDR2 SYDVKM come from the germline V gene. The CDR3 runs to 17 residues. Trimming removed 5 bases from V and 5 bases from J; junction bases left unmatched: 16.

This clonotype turned up a few times. The chain carries TRBV28 and TRBJ1-4, with D unresolved. Germline V gene sequence: CDR1 MDHEN, CDR2 SYDVKM. Trimming pared 3 bases from V and 4 bases from J, leaving 12 bases between. CDR3 length: 15 residues. CDR3 sequence: CASSLGRGGNEKLFF. The CDR3 coding sequence is TGTGCCAGCAGTTTGGGCCGGGGAGGTAATGAAAAACTGTTTTTT.

This clonotype was seen only a few times. The chain is built from TRBV27 and TRBJ2-1, with D perhaps assigned TRBD1 or TRBD2 (5 bases each). Trimming removed 4 bases at V and 13 bases at J, with 17 bases between. Germline V gene sequence: CDR1 MNHEY, CDR2 SMNVEV (reference sequence). CDR3 length equals 13 residues. In DNA form, the CDR3 reads TGTGCCAGCAGTTCCCGTTCGACGGGGCTTCAGTTCTTC. Translating gives CASSSRSTGLQFF.

This clonotype was observed a few times. This chain connects TRBV6-2 or TRBV6-3 to TRBJ2-7, with 7 positions matching TRBD1. Germline V CDR1 and CDR2: MNHEY, SVGEGT. The CDR3 is 16 residues long. V lost 2 bases to trimming and J lost 2 bases; unmatched junction nucleotides: 9. Written as DNA, the CDR3 is TGTGCCAGCAGTTACGGGGCTGGGGGACAGCCCTACGAGCAGTACTTC. It specifies CASSYGAGGQPYEQYF.

This clonotype was counted ten times or more. V is TRBV7-2 and J is TRBJ2-1, with a tentative D call TRBD1 (5 bases). The V end was cut by 2 bases, the J end by 3 bases, with 8 bases between. Germline values: CDR1 SGHTA, CDR2 FQGNSA. The CDR3 loop spans 14 amino acids. The CDR3, as DNA: TGTGCCAGCAGCTTACGCGGACACTACAATGAGCAGTTCTTC. It yields the protein CASSLRGHYNEQFF.

This clonotype was seen many times. V usage is TRBV12-3 or TRBV12-4 and J usage is TRBJ2-2, with 7 bases lining up with TRBD1. The V gene end was trimmed by 5 bases and the J gene end by 5 bases; junction bases not matched to a gene: 5. There are 14 residues in the CDR3. CDR3 region: CASSTTGPTGELFF. CDR3 bases: TGTGCCAGCAGTACGACAGGGCCGACCGGGGAGCTGTTTTTT.

In its sample, this clonotype was seen a few times. The J gene is TRBJ1-4, the V gene TRBV7-2; D is possibly TRBD1 (6 bases). This CDR3 has 13 residues. Looked up from germline, CDR1 is SGHTA and CDR2 is FQGNSA. Trimming took off 3 bases at V and 6 bases at J, with 8 bases between the two ends. The CDR3 is CASSFKGDEKLFF. CDR3 sequence (DNA): TGTGCCAGCAGCTTTAAGGGGGATGAAAAACTGTTTTTT. Full variable domain (remainder filled in from reference TRBV7-2 and TRBJ1-4): GAGVSQSPSNKVTEKGKDVELRCDPISGHTALYWYRQSLGQGLEFLIYFQGNSAPDKSGLPSDRFSAERTGGSVSTLTIQRTQQEDSAVYLCASSFKGDEKLFFGSGTQLSVL.

About this clonotype: A read error may be the cause here, since a much bigger clone is one base away. The CDR3 does not end in the conserved phenylalanine or tryptophan, so this is likely a read error. V is TRBV6-1 and J is TRBJ2-7; weak D call: TRBD2 (5 bases). CDR1 is MNHNS, CDR2 SASEGT, per germline. This CDR3 contains 14 residues. V was pared by 2 bases and J by 3 bases, with 11 bases between. CDR3 in DNA: TGTGCCAGCAGTGAATGGACCGGGAACTACGAGCAGTACCTC. Translating it yields CASSEWTGNYEQYL.

This clonotype appeared many times. The chain employs TRBV11-2 and TRBJ2-5; tentative D call: TRBD1 (6 bases). This CDR3 comprises 17 residues. V was clipped by 0 bases and J by 2 bases, with 16 bases between them. Germline assignment: CDR1 SGHAT and CDR2 FQNNGV. CDR3 DNA: TGTGCCAGCAGCTTAGAGTCAGGGGTCCTTTTACAAGAGACCCAGTACTTC. It specifies CASSLESGVLLQETQYF.

The rearrangement links TRBV28 to TRBJ1-4; D not resolved. This CDR3 spans 12 amino acids. The germline V gene encodes CDR1 MDHEN and CDR2 SYDVKM. V lost 11 bases to trimming and J lost 8 bases, with 15 bases between them. CDR3 protein: CAGNIEREKLFF. Here the CDR3 DNA reads TGTGCCGGAAACATAGAGAGGGAAAAACTGTTTTTT.

Only a few counts were recorded for this clonotype. The chain employs TRBV25-1 and TRBJ2-7; 15 nucleotides line up with TRBD2. After removal of 3 bases from V and 6 bases from J, the junction contained 6 bases not matched to a gene. The CDR3 covers 16 residues. Germline CDR1 is MGHDK and CDR2 is SYGVNS. CDR3 amino acids: CASSETMGLAGGEQYF. CDR3 bases: TGTGCCAGCAGTGAGACTATGGGACTAGCGGGGGGCGAGCAGTACTTC.

This clonotype has only a few counts. The chain recombines TRBV20-1 with TRBJ2-1; tentatively, D is TRBD2 (5 bases). Trimming cost V 6 bases and J 0 bases, with 12 bases left between them. CDR3 size: 14 residues. Germline V gene lookup returns CDR1 DFQATT and CDR2 SNEGSKA (reference sequence). The CDR3 protein is CSARTQLSYNEQFF. The DNA for the CDR3 is TGCAGTGCACGGACTCAGCTCTCCTACAATGAGCAGTTCTTC.

This clonotype was counted many times. The gene calls are TRBV28 and TRBJ2-5; D is ambiguous. Looked up from germline, CDR1 is MDHEN and CDR2 is SYDVKM. The V and J ends lost 8 bases and 5 bases respectively, with 15 bases between them. This CDR3 has 13 amino acids. CDR3 loop: CASSQLSIETQYF. The CDR3, as DNA: TGTGCCAGCTCACAACTATCCATTGAGACCCAGTACTTC.

This clonotype appeared many times. V gene TRBV18 combines with J gene TRBJ1-3; D call uncertain. Trimming pared 3 bases from V and 3 bases from J, leaving 9 bases between. This CDR3 is 14 amino acids long. Germline V CDR1 and CDR2: KGHSH, LQKENI. DNA of the CDR3: TGTGCCAGCTCACCGGAGGGTGGTGGAAACACCATATATTTT. Its protein product is CASSPEGGGNTIYF.

This clonotype was observed many times. The chain carries TRBV2 and TRBJ1-1; unclear D gene. V was shortened by 5 bases and J by 0 bases, with 10 bases between the two germline ends. The CDR3 covers 14 residues. Germline values: CDR1 SNHLY, CDR2 FYNNEI. CDR3 in amino acids: CASSSTALNTEAFF. The CDR3 DNA reads as TGTGCCAGCAGTTCAACAGCCCTGAACACTGAAGCTTTCTTT.

This clonotype has more than one count but fewer than ten. V usage is TRBV6-1 and J usage is TRBJ1-2, with D unresolved. The CDR3 runs 15 residues. Germline CDR1 MNHNS, CDR2 SASEGT. Trimming stripped 5 bases from V and 4 bases from J, with 17 bases between. The CDR3 reads CASSRQFKWSYGYTF. CDR3 bases: TGTGCCAGCAGTCGCCAGTTTAAGTGGAGCTATGGCTACACCTTC.

This clonotype was found a few times. The gene calls are TRBV5-1 and TRBJ2-1, with 7 bases matching TRBD2. Germline CDR1 is SGHRS and CDR2 is YFSETQ. With V trimmed by 8 bases and J by 3 bases, 8 bases remained unmatched. This CDR3 contains 14 residues. The CDR3 here is CASRREDGYNEQFF. CDR3 coding DNA: TGCGCCAGTAGACGGGAGGACGGCTACAATGAGCAGTTCTTC.

The genes are TRBV3-1 and TRBJ2-1, with D possibly being TRBD2 (6 bases). Germline CDR1 LGHDT, CDR2 YNNKEL (reference sequence). Trimming left V 1 base short and J 2 bases short, with 9 bases between. CDR3 length: 15 residues. CDR3 amino acids: CASSQVTGAYNEQFF. The CDR3, as DNA: TGTGCCAGCAGCCAAGTAACGGGGGCCTACAATGAGCAGTTCTTC.